A selection of T cell receptor beta chains follows, all from one sample in a study of response to subunit inactivated influenza vaccine. In TCRdb, the RT-PCR reads were re-called with MiXCR into one record per CDR3 protein. Among about 170,000 distinct CDR3 sequences listed, about an eighth were seen once. This same sample was also part of a study on T cells expressing NK-cell markers.

This sample comprised CD8+ T cells sorted from PBMCs, obtained 11 to 12 days after vaccination. These receptors were obtained from a man in his forties or fifties who received an inactivated influenza vaccine. Both conserved end residues are part of each CDR3. A D gene is named only where the DNA matches it firmly. For some rows the clone size is stated as once, few or many, or as a class when expanded; others skip it.

.,TRBJ1-5,TRBV15,.,TGTGCCACCAGCAGAGATATGGGGAGCAATCAGCCCCAGCATTTT,CATSRDMGSNQPQHF
.,TRBJ1-2,TRBV7-2,few,TGTGCCAGCAGCTTAGCATTAACTAACTATGGCTACACCTTC,CASSLALTNYGYTF
TRBD2,TRBJ2-7,TRBV12-3/TRBV12-4,many,TGTGCCAGCAGTTTTTCGGGACTAGCGTTCTACGAGCAGTACTTC,CASSFSGLAFYEQYF
.,TRBJ2-7,TRBV4-3,few,TGCGCCAGCAGCCAAGATGTCTGGGGACTCTCCTACGAGCAGTACTTC,CASSQDVWGLSYEQYF
.,TRBJ2-2,TRBV4-3,.,TGCGCCAGCAGCCAAAAACAGACAGTCCCCACGGGGGAGCTGTTTTTT,CASSQKQTVPTGELFF
TRBD2,TRBJ2-1,TRBV20-1,many,TGCAGTGCTAGGGGAGGGACTAGGACATGGGATGAGCAGTTCTTC,CSARGGTRTWDEQFF
TRBD2,TRBJ2-7,TRBV11-2,many,TGTGCCAGCAGCTCGGGACTAGCGGGGATCTACGAGCAGTACTTC,CASSSGLAGIYEQYF
TRBD1,TRBJ2-7,TRBV5-1,few,TGCGCCAGCAGCTCTAGTCCGGGACAGGGCTACGAGCAGTACTTC,CASSSSPGQGYEQYF
.,TRBJ1-2,TRBV7-6,.,TGTGCCAGCAGCTTATATATCTATGGCTACACCTTC,CASSLYIYGYTF
.,TRBJ1-5,TRBV6-5,many,TGTGCCAGCAGTTCCAATAGCAATCAGCCCCAGCATTTT,CASSSNSNQPQHF
.,TRBJ2-1,TRBV4-2,few,TGTGCCAGCAGCCCACACAGGGACTCCCCCTACAATGAGCAGTTCTTC,CASSPHRDSPYNEQFF
.,TRBJ2-1,TRBV4-2,few,TGTGCCAGCAGCCAAGATAGATGGGGAGTCGGGTACAATGAGCAGTTCTTC,CASSQDRWGVGYNEQFF
.,TRBJ2-2,TRBV4-1,many,TGCGCCAGCAGCAGGGGCCTAACGCCGAACACCGGGGAGCTGTTTTTT,CASSRGLTPNTGELFF
.,TRBJ1-4,TRBV11-2,.,TGTGCCAGCAGCTTATCCCAGGGGACCGAAAAACTGTTTTTT,CASSLSQGTEKLFF
.,TRBJ1-1,TRBV29-1,many,TGCAGCGTTGAGGTCATACCGGGGCAACTGAACACTGAAGCTTTCTTT,CSVEVIPGQLNTEAFF
TRBD2,TRBJ2-5,TRBV3-1,.,TGTGCCAGCAGCCAGGGACTAGCGGGAACTAAGTACTTC,CASSQGLAGTKYF
.,TRBJ1-1,TRBV7-9,few,TGTGCCAGCAGCTTAGGGGGGGGTAGTACTGAAGCTTTCTTT,CASSLGGGSTEAFF
.,TRBJ2-2,TRBV27,few,TGTGCCAGCCGCCTCACCCCGCGGCGGGAGCTGTTTTTT,CASRLTPRRELFF
TRBD2,TRBJ2-5,TRBV30,.,TGTGCCTGGAGTGGGGCTAGCGGGGGAGGTGTCCTGGAGGAGACCCAGTACTTC,CAWSGASGGGVLEETQYF
.,TRBJ1-5,TRBV12-3/TRBV12-4,many,TGTGCCAGCAGTTTAGATGGCAGGGAAACTCAGCCCCAGCATTTT,CASSLDGRETQPQHF
TRBD1,TRBJ2-1,TRBV7-2,.,TGTGCCAGCAGCCACCGGGACAGGGGCCGGGAGCAGTTCTTC,CASSHRDRGREQFF
TRBD1,TRBJ2-7,TRBV28,.,TGTGCCAGCAGTTCATATGGGACAGGGGGGGTGTACGAGCAGTACTTC,CASSSYGTGGVYEQYF
TRBD1,TRBJ1-6,TRBV6-5,few,TGTGCCAGCAGTTATACAGGGGACGATAATTCACCCCTCCACTTT,CASSYTGDDNSPLHF
TRBD1,TRBJ1-2,TRBV20-1,few,TGCAGTGCTAGGGAATTAGGGGGCGGAAATGGCTACACCTTC,CSARELGGGNGYTF
TRBD2,TRBJ2-3,TRBV20-1,few,TGCAGTGCGCCCACCGGGACTACTCACACAGATACGCAGTATTTT,CSAPTGTTHTDTQYF
.,TRBJ2-7,TRBV11-2,few,TGTGCCAGCAGCTTTTCCACGGGGAGCGAGCTGGACCACGAGCAGTACTTC,CASSFSTGSELDHEQYF
.,TRBJ2-3,TRBV20-1,.,TGCAGTGCTAGGGTCCAGGGAGGGGGGGATACGCAGTATTTT,CSARVQGGGDTQYF